This TCR beta chain was recovered during a study of blood T cell repertoires in COVID-19. Whole-study context: PBMCs, B-cell-depleted T cells, or T cells were the source of the cDNA or gDNA that made up the material.

This CDR3 has 15 amino acids. Germline V gene lookup returns CDR1 SGHTS and CDR2 YDEGEE. V lost 0 bases to trimming and J lost 7 bases, with 13 bases between them. Participants came from roughly 24 US areas, aged roughly 18 to 95 years. Cohort assignment relied on participant-reported clinical history. This clone turned up a few times. Source study methods: Scientists estimated how many nucleated cells there were by amplifying reference gene primers. Produced via immunoSEQ multiplex PCR; TCRdb's table is partial and in-frame only. That table gives V, J and clone size, and the DNA gave D and trimming. The sample carries roughly 200,000 clones, 80% to 90% recorded once.

This receptor was taken from a woman in her thirties or forties with acute COVID-19. This chain joins TRBV5-8 and TRBJ2-2; D is unresolved. What was sequenced was PBMCs or T cells enriched from blood (not recorded which). CDR3 DNA: TGTGCCAGCAGCTTGGGGCCCCTCCGAGGCGGGGAGCTGTTTTTT. Protein product: CASSLGPLRGGELFF.